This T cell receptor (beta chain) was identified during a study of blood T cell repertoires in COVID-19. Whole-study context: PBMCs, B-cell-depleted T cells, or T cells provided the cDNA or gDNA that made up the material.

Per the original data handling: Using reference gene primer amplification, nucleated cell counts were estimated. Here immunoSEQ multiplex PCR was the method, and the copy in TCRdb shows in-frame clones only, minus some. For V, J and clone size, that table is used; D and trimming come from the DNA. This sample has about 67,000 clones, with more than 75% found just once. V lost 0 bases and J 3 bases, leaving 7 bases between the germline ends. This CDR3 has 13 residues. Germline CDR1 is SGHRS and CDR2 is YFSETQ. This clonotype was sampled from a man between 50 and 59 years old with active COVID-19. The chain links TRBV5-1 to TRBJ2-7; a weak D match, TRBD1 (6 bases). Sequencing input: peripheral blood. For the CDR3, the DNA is TGCGCCAGCAGCTTGGAACAGGGCTACGAGCAGTACTTC. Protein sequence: CASSLEQGYEQYF.